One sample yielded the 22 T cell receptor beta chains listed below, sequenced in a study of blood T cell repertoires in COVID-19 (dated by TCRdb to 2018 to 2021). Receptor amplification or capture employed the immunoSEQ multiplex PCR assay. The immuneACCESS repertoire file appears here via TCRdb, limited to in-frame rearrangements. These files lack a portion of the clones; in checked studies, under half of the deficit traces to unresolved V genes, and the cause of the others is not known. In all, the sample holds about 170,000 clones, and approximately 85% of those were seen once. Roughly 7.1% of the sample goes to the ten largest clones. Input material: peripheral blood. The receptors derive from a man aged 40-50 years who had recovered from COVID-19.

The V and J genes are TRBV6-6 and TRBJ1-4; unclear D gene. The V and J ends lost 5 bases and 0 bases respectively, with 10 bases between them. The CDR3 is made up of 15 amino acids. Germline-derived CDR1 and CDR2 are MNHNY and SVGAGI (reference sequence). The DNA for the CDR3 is TGTGCCAGCAGTGGGCCATCTGCAACTAATGAAAAACTGTTTTTT. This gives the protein CASSGPSATNEKLFF.

CDR3 nucleotide sequence: TGTGCCAGCAGTTTCACCGATCTAGGACAGGCGGTAGCTTTCTTT. Protein product: CASSFTDLGQAVAFF. V usage is TRBV28 and J usage is TRBJ1-1; TRBD1 matches 7 bases. Trimming removed 3 bases from V and 10 bases from J; junction bases left unmatched: 14. Germline lookup yields CDR1 MDHEN and CDR2 SYDVKM. The CDR3 length is 15 residues.

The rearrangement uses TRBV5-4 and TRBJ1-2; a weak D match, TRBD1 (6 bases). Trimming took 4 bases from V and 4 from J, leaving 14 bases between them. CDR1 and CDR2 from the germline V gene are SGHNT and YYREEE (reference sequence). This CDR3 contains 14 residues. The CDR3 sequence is CASSLSGQSYGYTF. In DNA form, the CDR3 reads TGTGCCAGCAGCCTGTCAGGACAGAGCTATGGCTACACCTTC.

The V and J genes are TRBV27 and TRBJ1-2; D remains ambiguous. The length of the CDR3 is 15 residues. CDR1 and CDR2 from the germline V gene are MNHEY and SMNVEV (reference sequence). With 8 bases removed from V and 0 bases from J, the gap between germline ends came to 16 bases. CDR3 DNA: TGTGCCAGCCGCCGCGTAAATACAGCTAACTATGGCTACACCTTC. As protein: CASRRVNTANYGYTF.

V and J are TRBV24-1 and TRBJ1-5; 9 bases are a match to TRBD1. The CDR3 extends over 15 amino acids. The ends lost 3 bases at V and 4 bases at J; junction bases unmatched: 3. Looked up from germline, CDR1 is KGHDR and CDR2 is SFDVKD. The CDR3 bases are TGTGCCACCAGTGATCGACAGGGGGAGAATCAGCCCCAGCATTTT. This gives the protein CATSDRQGENQPQHF.

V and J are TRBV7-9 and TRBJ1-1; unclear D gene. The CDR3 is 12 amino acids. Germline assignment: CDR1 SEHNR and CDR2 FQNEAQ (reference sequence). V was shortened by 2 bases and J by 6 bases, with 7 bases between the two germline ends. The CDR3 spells CASSLSLPEAFF. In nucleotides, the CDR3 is TGTGCCAGCAGCTTATCACTCCCTGAAGCTTTCTTT.

In DNA form, the CDR3 reads TGCGCCAGCAGCCAAGATAGGGCTAGCGGTGTCACCGGGGAGCTGTTTTTT. Translating gives CASSQDRASGVTGELFF. V usage is TRBV4-1 and J usage is TRBJ2-2; 7 bases line up with TRBD2. The V gene's germline CDR1 is MGHRA and CDR2 YSYEKL. The CDR3 extends over 17 amino acids. Losses at the gene ends were 0 bases for V and 4 bases for J; bases not matched to a gene: 8.

CDR3 bases: TGCAGTGCTAGTGTTAGCGGGAGAAGTAGCGAGCAGTACTTC. This translates into CSASVSGRSSEQYF. The V gene is TRBV20-1, the J gene TRBJ2-7; 9 nucleotides match TRBD2. The junction had 9 bases not matched to a gene; V was cut back by 3 bases and J by 6 bases. Per the germline V gene, CDR1 is DFQATT and CDR2 is SNEGSKA (reference sequence). This CDR3 comprises 14 residues.

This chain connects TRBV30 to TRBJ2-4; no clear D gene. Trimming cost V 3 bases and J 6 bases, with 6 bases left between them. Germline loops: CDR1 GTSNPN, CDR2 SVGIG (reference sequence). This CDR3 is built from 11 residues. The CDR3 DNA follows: TGTGCCTGGAGGCGCCGAAACATTCAGTACTTC. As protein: CAWRRRNIQYF.

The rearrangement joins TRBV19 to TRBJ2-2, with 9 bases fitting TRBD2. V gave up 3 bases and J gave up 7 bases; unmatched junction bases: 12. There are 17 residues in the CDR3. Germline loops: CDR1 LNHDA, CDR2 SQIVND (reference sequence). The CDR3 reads CASSIVPAGGPGGELFF. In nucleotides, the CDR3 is TGTGCCAGTAGTATCGTTCCGGCGGGGGGGCCCGGCGGGGAGCTGTTTTTT. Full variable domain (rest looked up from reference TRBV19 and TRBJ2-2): DGGITQSPKYLFRKEGQNVTLSCEQNLNHDAMYWYRQDPGQGLRLIYYSQIVNDFQKGDIAEGYSVSREKKESFPLTVTSAQKNPTAFYLCASSIVPAGGPGGELFFGEGSRLTVL.

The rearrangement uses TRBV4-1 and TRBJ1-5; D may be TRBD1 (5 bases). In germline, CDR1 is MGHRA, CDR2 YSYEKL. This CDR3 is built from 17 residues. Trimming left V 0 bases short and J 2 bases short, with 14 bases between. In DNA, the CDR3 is TGCGCCAGCAGCCAAGAGGGGGGGGGACTAGGCAATCAGCCCCAGCATTTT. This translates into CASSQEGGGLGNQPQHF.

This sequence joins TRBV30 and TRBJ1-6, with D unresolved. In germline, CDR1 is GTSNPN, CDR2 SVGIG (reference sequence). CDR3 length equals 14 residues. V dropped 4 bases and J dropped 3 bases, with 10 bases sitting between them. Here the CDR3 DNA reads TGTGCCTGGATGGATGGAGGCTATAATTCACCCCTCCACTTT. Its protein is CAWMDGGYNSPLHF.

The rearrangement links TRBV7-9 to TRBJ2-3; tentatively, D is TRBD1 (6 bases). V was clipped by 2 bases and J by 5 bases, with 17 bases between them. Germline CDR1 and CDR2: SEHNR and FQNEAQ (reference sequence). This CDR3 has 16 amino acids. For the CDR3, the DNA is TGTGCCAGCAGCTTAAAGAATTTGGGGGCCGGAGATACGCAGTATTTT. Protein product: CASSLKNLGAGDTQYF.

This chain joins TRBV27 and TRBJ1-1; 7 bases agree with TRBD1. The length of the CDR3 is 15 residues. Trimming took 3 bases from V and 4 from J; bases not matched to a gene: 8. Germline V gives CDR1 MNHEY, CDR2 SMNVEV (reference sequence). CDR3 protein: CASSFEYRGVTEAFF. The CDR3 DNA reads TGTGCCAGCAGTTTCGAGTACAGGGGTGTCACTGAAGCTTTCTTT.

The CDR3 loop is CASRPASGSTGELFF. In DNA form, the CDR3 reads TGTGCCAGCAGGCCCGCTAGCGGGAGCACCGGGGAGCTGTTTTTT. The chain is built from TRBV7-8 and TRBJ2-2; 10 bases map to TRBD2. Germline loops: CDR1 SGHVS, CDR2 FQNEAQ. The CDR3 loop spans 15 amino acids. Unmatched junction bases numbered 5, after V lost 6 bases and J lost 4 bases. The entire variable domain, with the rest obtained from reference TRBV7-8 and TRBJ2-2, is as follows: GAGVSQSPRYKVAKRGQDVALRCDPISGHVSLFWYQQALGQGPEFLTYFQNEAQLDKSGLPSDRFFAERPEGSVSTLKIQRTQQEDSAVYLCASRPASGSTGELFFGEGSRLTVL.

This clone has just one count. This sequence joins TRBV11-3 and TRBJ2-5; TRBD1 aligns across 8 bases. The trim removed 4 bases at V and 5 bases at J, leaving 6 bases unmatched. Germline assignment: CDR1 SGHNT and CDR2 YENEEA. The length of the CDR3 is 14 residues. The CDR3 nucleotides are TGTGCCAGCAGCTCACAGGGGGACCGGGAGACCCAGTACTTC. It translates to CASSSQGDRETQYF.

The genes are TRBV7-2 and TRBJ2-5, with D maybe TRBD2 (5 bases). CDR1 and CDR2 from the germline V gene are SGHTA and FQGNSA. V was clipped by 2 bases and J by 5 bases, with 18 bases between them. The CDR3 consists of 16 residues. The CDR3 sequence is CASSLSGLFSRETQYF. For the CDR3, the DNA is TGTGCCAGCAGCTTAAGTGGACTCTTCAGTAGGGAGACCCAGTACTTC.

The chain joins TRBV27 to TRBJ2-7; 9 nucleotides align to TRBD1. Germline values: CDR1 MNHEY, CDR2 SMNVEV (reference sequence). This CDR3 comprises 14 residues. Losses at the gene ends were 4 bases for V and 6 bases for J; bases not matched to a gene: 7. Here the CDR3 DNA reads TGTGCCAGCAGTTCCTACAGGGGGCGCCGCGAGCAGTACTTC. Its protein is CASSSYRGRREQYF.

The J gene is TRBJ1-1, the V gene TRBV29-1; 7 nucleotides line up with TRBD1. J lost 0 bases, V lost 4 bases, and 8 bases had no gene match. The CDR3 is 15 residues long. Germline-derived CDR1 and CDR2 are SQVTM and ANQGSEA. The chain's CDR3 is CSVVPMTGLNTEAFF. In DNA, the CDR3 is TGCAGCGTTGTGCCGATGACAGGGTTGAACACTGAAGCTTTCTTT. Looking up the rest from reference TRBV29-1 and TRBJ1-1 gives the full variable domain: SAVISQKPSRDICQRGTSLTIQCQVDSQVTMMFWYRQQPGQSLTLIATANQGSEATYESGFVIDKFPISRPNLTFSTLTVSNMSPEDSSIYLCSVVPMTGLNTEAFFGQGTRLTVV.

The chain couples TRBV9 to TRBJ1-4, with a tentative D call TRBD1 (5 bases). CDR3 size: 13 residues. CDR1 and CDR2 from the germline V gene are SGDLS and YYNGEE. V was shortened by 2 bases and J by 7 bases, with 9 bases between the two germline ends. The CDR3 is CASSVRGGEKLFF. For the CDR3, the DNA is TGTGCCAGCAGCGTTAGGGGTGGTGAAAAACTGTTTTTT. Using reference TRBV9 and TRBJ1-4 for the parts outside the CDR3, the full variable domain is DSGVTQTPKHLITATGQRVTLRCSPRSGDLSVYWYQQSLDQGLQFLIQYYNGEERAKGNILERFSAQQFPDLHSELNLSSLELGDSALYFCASSVRGGEKLFFGSGTQLSVL.

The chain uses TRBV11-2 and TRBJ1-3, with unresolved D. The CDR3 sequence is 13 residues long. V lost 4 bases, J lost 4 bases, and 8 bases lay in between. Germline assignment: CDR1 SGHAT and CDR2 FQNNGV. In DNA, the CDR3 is TGTGCCAGCAGCTCCACGGGAGGAAACACCATATATTTT. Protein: CASSSTGGNTIYF.

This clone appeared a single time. The CDR3 nucleotides read TGTGCCAGCACAAGCCCGGGACTAGCGGGCTCCGGGGAGCTGTTTTTT. Its protein is CASTSPGLAGSGELFF. The chain recombines TRBV28 with TRBJ2-2; 12 bases fit TRBD2. The V segment lost 7 bases and the J segment 6 bases; nucleotides outside the gene matches: 9. Per germline, CDR1 MDHEN and CDR2 SYDVKM. CDR3 length equals 16 residues.